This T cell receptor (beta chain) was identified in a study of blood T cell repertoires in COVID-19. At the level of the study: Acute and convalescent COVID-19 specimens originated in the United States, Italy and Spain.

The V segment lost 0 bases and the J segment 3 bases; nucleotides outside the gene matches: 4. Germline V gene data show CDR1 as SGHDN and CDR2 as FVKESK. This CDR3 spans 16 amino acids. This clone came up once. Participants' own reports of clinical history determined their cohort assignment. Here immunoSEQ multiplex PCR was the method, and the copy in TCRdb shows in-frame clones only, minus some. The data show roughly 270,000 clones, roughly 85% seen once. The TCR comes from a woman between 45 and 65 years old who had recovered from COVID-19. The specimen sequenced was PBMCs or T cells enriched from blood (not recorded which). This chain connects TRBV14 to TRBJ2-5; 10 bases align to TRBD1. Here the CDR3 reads CASSQDHGTGEETQYF. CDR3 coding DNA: TGTGCCAGCAGCCAAGATCACGGGACAGGGGAAGAGACCCAGTACTTC.